Listed below are T cell receptor beta chains from one sample, sequenced in a study of PD-1 blockade in mismatch repair-deficient tumors. Method: immunoSEQ multiplex PCR; TCRdb's copy keeps in-frame clones and lacks some. Of tens of thousands of clones in the sample, about 91% were seen once. Sequencing was performed on peripheral blood, taken 52 weeks after starting pembrolizumab. The receptor set was obtained from an adult with mismatch repair-deficient cancer. The CDR3 runs from the conserved cysteine through the conserved F or W. Fields, in order: V gene, D gene, J gene, clone size, CDR3 protein, CDR3 DNA. The D gene is left open where the match is weak. Size is omitted from some rows. Given values are once, few, many or a class for expanded clones.

v_gene: TRBV5-1
d_gene: TRBD1
j_gene: TRBJ1-1
abundance: -
CDR3aa: CASSYRGQNTEAFF
CDR3nt: TGCGCCAGCAGCTACAGGGGGCAGAACACTGAAGCTTTCTTT

v_gene: TRBV27
d_gene: TRBD2
j_gene: TRBJ2-1
abundance: -
CDR3aa: CASSLWVAGKNEQFF
CDR3nt: TGTGCCAGCAGTTTATGGGTAGCGGGGAAGAATGAGCAGTTCTTC

v_gene: TRBV29-1
d_gene: TRBD1
j_gene: TRBJ2-2
abundance: -
CDR3aa: CSVRQGVYTGELFF
CDR3nt: TGCAGCGTCCGACAGGGAGTATACACCGGGGAGCTGTTTTTT

v_gene: TRBV19
d_gene: -
j_gene: TRBJ2-7
abundance: -
CDR3aa: CASSMAYSYEQYF
CDR3nt: TGTGCCAGTAGTATGGCGTACAGCTACGAGCAGTACTTC

v_gene: TRBV4-3
d_gene: -
j_gene: TRBJ2-1
abundance: -
CDR3aa: CASSQDWGFVHDNEQFF
CDR3nt: TGCGCCAGCAGCCAAGATTGGGGCTTCGTGCACGACAATGAGCAGTTCTTC

v_gene: TRBV19
d_gene: -
j_gene: TRBJ2-3
abundance: -
CDR3aa: CASSIPGSTDTQYF
CDR3nt: TGTGCCAGTAGTATCCCCGGGAGCACAGATACGCAGTATTTT

v_gene: TRBV6-5
d_gene: -
j_gene: TRBJ1-1
abundance: -
CDR3aa: CASSPTEFRNTEAFF
CDR3nt: TGTGCCAGCAGTCCCACTGAGTTTAGGAACACTGAAGCTTTCTTT

v_gene: TRBV7-7
d_gene: -
j_gene: TRBJ2-1
abundance: -
CDR3aa: CASSLAVTRGPYNEQFF
CDR3nt: TGTGCTAGCAGCTTAGCGGTAACTAGGGGACCCTACAATGAGCAGTTCTTC

v_gene: TRBV5-1
d_gene: -
j_gene: TRBJ2-1
abundance: -
CDR3aa: CASSLALGYNEQFF
CDR3nt: TGCGCCAGCAGCTTGGCACTGGGGTACAATGAGCAGTTCTTC

v_gene: TRBV7-9
d_gene: -
j_gene: TRBJ2-7
abundance: -
CDR3aa: CASSSANEQYF
CDR3nt: TGTGCCAGCAGCTCCGCGAACGAGCAGTACTTC

v_gene: TRBV5-1
d_gene: -
j_gene: TRBJ2-5
abundance: -
CDR3aa: CASNRLGQETQYF
CDR3nt: TGCGCCAGCAACCGACTAGGCCAAGAGACCCAGTACTTC

v_gene: TRBV6-1
d_gene: TRBD1
j_gene: TRBJ2-7
abundance: -
CDR3aa: CASVEEETGDSYEQYF
CDR3nt: TGTGCCAGCGTTGAAGAGGAGACAGGGGACTCCTACGAGCAGTACTTC

v_gene: TRBV27
d_gene: TRBD2
j_gene: TRBJ2-7
abundance: -
CDR3aa: CASSSIAGGPYEQYF
CDR3nt: TGTGCCAGCAGTTCGATAGCGGGAGGGCCCTACGAGCAGTACTTC

v_gene: TRBV7-2
d_gene: -
j_gene: TRBJ2-2
abundance: -
CDR3aa: CASRLTENTGELFF
CDR3nt: TGTGCCAGCAGACTTACAGAGAACACCGGGGAGCTGTTTTTT

v_gene: TRBV5-4
d_gene: -
j_gene: TRBJ1-4
abundance: -
CDR3aa: CASSSSAGVTGEKLFF
CDR3nt: TGTGCCAGCAGCTCAAGCGCAGGGGTTACAGGGGAAAAACTGTTTTTT

v_gene: TRBV10-3
d_gene: TRBD2
j_gene: TRBJ2-1
abundance: -
CDR3aa: CAISEPTRTSGDNEQFF
CDR3nt: TGTGCCATCAGTGAGCCGACCCGGACTAGCGGGGACAATGAGCAGTTCTTC

v_gene: TRBV9
d_gene: TRBD2
j_gene: TRBJ2-1
abundance: -
CDR3aa: CASSVSGLAVDEQFF
CDR3nt: TGTGCCAGCAGCGTATCGGGACTAGCGGTCGATGAGCAGTTCTTC

v_gene: TRBV2
d_gene: -
j_gene: TRBJ2-7
abundance: -
CDR3aa: CASRPGHTSSYEQYF
CDR3nt: TGTGCCAGCAGACCAGGACACACAAGCTCCTACGAGCAGTACTTC

v_gene: TRBV27
d_gene: TRBD2
j_gene: TRBJ2-7
abundance: -
CDR3aa: CASRPGTRGSYEQYF
CDR3nt: TGTGCCAGCAGGCCCGGGACTAGAGGGTCCTACGAGCAGTACTTC

v_gene: TRBV4-1
d_gene: -
j_gene: TRBJ1-1
abundance: -
CDR3aa: CASSQSLRSPMIEAFF
CDR3nt: TGCGCCAGCAGCCAATCCCTTAGATCCCCTATGATTGAAGCTTTCTTT

v_gene: TRBV7-9
d_gene: -
j_gene: TRBJ2-2
abundance: few
CDR3aa: CASSLLGGVGELFF
CDR3nt: TGTGCCAGCAGCTTACTGGGGGGAGTCGGGGAGCTGTTTTTT

v_gene: TRBV28
d_gene: TRBD1
j_gene: TRBJ2-5
abundance: -
CDR3aa: CASSGDRGSQETQYF
CDR3nt: TGTGCCAGCAGTGGGGACAGGGGGAGCCAAGAGACCCAGTACTTC

v_gene: TRBV5-5
d_gene: -
j_gene: TRBJ2-7
abundance: -
CDR3aa: CASSLAQAYEQYF
CDR3nt: TGTGCCAGCAGCCTGGCCCAAGCCTACGAGCAGTACTTC

v_gene: TRBV6-5
d_gene: -
j_gene: TRBJ1-4
abundance: -
CDR3aa: CASRGSGGPNEKLFF
CDR3nt: TGTGCCAGCAGGGGAAGCGGGGGCCCGAATGAAAAACTGTTTTTT

v_gene: TRBV25-1
d_gene: -
j_gene: TRBJ1-4
abundance: -
CDR3aa: CASSETSSHSPLEKLFF
CDR3nt: TGTGCCAGCAGTGAAACTTCCAGTCATTCACCTTTGGAAAAACTGTTTTTT

v_gene: TRBV11-3
d_gene: TRBD2
j_gene: TRBJ2-7
abundance: -
CDR3aa: CASSPRTSRYEQYF
CDR3nt: TGTGCCAGCAGCCCACGGACTAGTCGTTACGAGCAGTACTTC

v_gene: TRBV14
d_gene: TRBD1
j_gene: TRBJ1-1
abundance: -
CDR3aa: CASSHTGGWTEAFF
CDR3nt: TGTGCCAGCAGCCATACAGGGGGCTGGACTGAAGCTTTCTTT

v_gene: TRBV5-5
d_gene: TRBD1
j_gene: TRBJ1-5
abundance: once
CDR3aa: CASSFRQGADQPQHF
CDR3nt: TGTGCCAGCAGCTTTCGCCAGGGGGCCGATCAGCCCCAGCATTTT

v_gene: TRBV28
d_gene: -
j_gene: TRBJ2-3
abundance: -
CDR3aa: CASRLLTAGFPKASTDTQYF
CDR3nt: TGTGCCAGCAGACTCCTTACGGCGGGGTTCCCCAAGGCAAGCACAGATACGCAGTATTTT